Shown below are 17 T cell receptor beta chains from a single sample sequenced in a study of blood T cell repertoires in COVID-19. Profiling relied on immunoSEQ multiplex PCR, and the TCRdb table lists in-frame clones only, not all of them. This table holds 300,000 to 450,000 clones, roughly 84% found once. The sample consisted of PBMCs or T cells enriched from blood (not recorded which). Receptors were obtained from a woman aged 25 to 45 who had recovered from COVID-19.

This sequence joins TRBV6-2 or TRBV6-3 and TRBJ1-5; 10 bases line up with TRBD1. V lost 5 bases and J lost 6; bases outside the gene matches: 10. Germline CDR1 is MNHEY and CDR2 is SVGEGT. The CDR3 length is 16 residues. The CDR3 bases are TGTGCCAGCAGTGCCCGGGACAGGGGATCGGGTCAGCCCCAGCATTTT. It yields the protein CASSARDRGSGQPQHF.

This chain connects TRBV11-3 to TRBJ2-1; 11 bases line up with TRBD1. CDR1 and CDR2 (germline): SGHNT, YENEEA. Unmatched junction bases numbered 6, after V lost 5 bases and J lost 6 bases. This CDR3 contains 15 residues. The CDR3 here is CASSHGQGAFNEQFF. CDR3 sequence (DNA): TGTGCCAGCAGCCACGGACAGGGGGCATTCAATGAGCAGTTCTTC.

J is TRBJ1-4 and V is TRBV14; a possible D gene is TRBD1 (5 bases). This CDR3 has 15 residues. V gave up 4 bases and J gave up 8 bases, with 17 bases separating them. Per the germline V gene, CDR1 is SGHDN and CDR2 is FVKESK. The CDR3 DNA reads TGTGCCAGCAGCCCAGGCAGGGATGTAAGCGAAAAACTGTTTTTT. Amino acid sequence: CASSPGRDVSEKLFF.

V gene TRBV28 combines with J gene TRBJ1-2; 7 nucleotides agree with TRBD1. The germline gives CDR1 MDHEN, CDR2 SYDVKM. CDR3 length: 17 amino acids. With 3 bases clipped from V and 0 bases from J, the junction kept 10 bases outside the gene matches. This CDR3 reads CASSLLGQHTTNYGYTF. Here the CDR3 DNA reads TGTGCCAGCAGTTTGCTGGGACAGCACACCACTAACTATGGCTACACCTTC.

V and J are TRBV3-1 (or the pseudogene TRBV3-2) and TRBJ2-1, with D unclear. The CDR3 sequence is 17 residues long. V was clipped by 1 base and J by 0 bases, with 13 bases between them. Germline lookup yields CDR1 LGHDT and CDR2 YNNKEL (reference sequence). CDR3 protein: CASSQGGSLSSYNEQFF. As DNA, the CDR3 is TGTGCCAGCAGCCAAGGCGGATCCCTAAGCTCCTACAATGAGCAGTTCTTC.

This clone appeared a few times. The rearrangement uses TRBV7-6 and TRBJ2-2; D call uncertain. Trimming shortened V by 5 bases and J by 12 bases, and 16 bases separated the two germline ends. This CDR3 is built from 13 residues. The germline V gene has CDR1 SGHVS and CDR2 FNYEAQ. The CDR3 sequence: CASSPETPLKLFF. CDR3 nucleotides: TGTGCCAGCAGCCCAGAGACACCTCTGAAGCTGTTTTTT.

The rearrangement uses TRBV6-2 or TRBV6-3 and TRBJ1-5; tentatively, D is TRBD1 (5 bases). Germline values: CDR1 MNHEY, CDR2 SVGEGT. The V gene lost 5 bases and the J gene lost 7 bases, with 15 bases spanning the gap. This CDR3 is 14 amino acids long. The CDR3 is CASSPAEGWQPQHF. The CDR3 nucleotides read TGTGCCAGCAGTCCGGCGGAGGGGTGGCAGCCCCAGCATTTT.

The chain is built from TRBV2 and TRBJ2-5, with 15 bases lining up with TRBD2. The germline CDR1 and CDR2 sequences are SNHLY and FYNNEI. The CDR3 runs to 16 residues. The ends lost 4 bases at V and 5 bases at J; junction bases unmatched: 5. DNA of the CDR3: TGTGCCAGCAGTGGGACTAGCGGGGGGGCCAGGGAGACCCAGTACTTC. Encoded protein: CASSGTSGGARETQYF.

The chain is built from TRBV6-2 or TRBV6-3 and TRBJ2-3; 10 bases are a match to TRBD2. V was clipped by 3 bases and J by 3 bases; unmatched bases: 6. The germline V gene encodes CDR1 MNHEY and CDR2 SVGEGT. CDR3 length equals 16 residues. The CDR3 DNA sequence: TGTGCCAGCAGTTATCACCCTAGCGGGGGTACAGATACGCAGTATTTT. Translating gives CASSYHPSGGTDTQYF.

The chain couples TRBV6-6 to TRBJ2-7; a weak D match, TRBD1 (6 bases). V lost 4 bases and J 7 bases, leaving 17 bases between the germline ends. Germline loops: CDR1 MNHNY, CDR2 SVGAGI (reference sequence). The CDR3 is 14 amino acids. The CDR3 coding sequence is TGTGCCAGCAGTTTCCCTCAGGGGTCGAGTGAGCAGTACTTC. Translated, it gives CASSFPQGSSEQYF.

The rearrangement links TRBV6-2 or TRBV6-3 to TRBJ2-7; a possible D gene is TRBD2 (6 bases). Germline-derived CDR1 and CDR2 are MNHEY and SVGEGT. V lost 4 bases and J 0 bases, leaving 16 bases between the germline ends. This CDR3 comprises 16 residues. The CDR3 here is CASSFATSTNSYEQYF. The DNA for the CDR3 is TGTGCCAGCAGTTTCGCGACTAGTACCAACTCCTACGAGCAGTACTTC.

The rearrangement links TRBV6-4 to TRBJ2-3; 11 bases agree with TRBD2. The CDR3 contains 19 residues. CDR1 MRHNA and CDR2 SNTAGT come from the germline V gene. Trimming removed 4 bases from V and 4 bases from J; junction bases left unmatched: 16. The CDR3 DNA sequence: TGTGCCAGCAGTGCCAGGGTAGCGGGGGGGCAAGGTTTGGCAGATACGCAGTATTTT. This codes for CASSARVAGGQGLADTQYF.

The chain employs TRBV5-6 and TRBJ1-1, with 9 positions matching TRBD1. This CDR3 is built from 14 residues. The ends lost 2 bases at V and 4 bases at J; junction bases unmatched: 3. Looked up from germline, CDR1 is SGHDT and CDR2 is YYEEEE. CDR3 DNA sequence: TGTGCCAGCAGCTTCCAGACAGGGGGCACTGAAGCTTTCTTT. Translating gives CASSFQTGGTEAFF.

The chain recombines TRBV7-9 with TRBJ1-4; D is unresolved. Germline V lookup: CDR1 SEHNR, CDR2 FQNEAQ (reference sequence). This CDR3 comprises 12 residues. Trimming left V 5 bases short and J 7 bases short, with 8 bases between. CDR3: CASSPGVEKLFF. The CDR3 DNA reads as TGTGCCAGCAGCCCCGGGGTTGAAAAACTGTTTTTT.

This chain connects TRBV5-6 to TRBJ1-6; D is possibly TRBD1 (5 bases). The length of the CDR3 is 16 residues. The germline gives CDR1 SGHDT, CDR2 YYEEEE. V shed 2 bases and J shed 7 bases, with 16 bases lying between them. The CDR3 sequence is CASSLPGPGRNSPLHF. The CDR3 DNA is TGTGCCAGCAGCTTACCCGGCCCAGGGCGGAATTCACCCCTCCACTTT.

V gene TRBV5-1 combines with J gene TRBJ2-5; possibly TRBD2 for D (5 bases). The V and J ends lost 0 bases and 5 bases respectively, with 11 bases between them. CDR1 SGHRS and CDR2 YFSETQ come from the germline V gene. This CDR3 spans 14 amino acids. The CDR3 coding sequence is TGCGCCAGCAGCTTGGCGAGGACTCAGGAGACCCAGTACTTC. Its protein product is CASSLARTQETQYF.

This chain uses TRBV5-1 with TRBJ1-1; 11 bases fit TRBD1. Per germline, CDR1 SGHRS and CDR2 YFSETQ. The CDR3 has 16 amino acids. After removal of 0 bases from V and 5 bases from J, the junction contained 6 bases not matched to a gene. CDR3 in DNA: TGCGCCAGCAGCTTGGGGACAGGGGGCTGGGAGACTGAAGCTTTCTTT. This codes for CASSLGTGGWETEAFF. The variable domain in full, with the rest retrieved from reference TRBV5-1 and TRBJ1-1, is KAGVTQTPRYLIKTRGQQVTLSCSPISGHRSVSWYQQTPGQGLQFLFEYFSETQRNKGNFPGRFSGRQFSNSRSEMNVSTLELGDSALYLCASSLGTGGWETEAFFGQGTRLTVV.